This TCR beta chain was sequenced for a study of blood T cell repertoires in COVID-19. As for the study in general: Samples taken during acute and convalescent COVID-19 were collected in the United States, Italy and Spain. PBMCs, B-cell-depleted T cells, or T cells provided the cDNA or gDNA that made up the material.

Losses at the gene ends were 4 bases for V and 4 bases for J; bases not matched to a gene: 1. Germline V gene lookup returns CDR1 SGHNT and CDR2 YYREEE (reference sequence). This CDR3 comprises 12 residues. The repertoire was sequenced with immunoSEQ multiplex PCR; TCRdb's copy has only in-frame clones and lacks some. The sample includes more than 300,000 clones, about nine tenths seen only once; the top ten take about 6%. The source material was peripheral blood. V and J are TRBV5-4 and TRBJ2-7; 8 bases align to TRBD1. This sequence originates from a woman aged 45-59 years with COVID-19, enrolled during active disease. CDR3 loop: CASSRQGYEQYF. CDR3 coding DNA: TGTGCCAGCAGCCGACAGGGGTACGAGCAGTACTTC.